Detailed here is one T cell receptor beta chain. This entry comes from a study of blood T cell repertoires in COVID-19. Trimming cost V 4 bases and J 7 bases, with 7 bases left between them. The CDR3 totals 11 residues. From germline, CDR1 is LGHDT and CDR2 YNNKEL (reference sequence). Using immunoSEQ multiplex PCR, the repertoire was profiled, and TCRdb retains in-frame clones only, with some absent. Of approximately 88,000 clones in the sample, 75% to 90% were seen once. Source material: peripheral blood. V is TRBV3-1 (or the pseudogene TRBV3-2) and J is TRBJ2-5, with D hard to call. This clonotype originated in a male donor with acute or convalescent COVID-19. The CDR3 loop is CASSLTGTQYF. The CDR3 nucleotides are TGTGCCAGCAGCCTCACGGGGACCCAGTACTTC.